The clone carrying this TCR beta chain has just a few counts. Its cognate antigen is unknown. The CDR3 has 15 residues. Germline V gene data show CDR1 as SGHTA and CDR2 as FQGNSA. Trimming left V 3 bases short and J 5 bases short, with 16 bases between. The record originates from a study of regulatory T cells in long-lasting Graves disease. General observations from the study: Newly diagnosed disease favored TRBV20-1 and TRBJ2-1 over persistent disease.

This sample's time point: newly diagnosed GD, antithyroid drugs for less than 3 months. PBMCs provided the RNA from which the TCR library was made. Building of the TCR beta libraries involved iRepertoire HTBI primers and Arm-PCR of CDR3 regions. TCRdb ran MiXCR on the multiplex PCR reads and lists one entry per CDR3 protein. The data show about 610,000 distinct CDR3 sequences, with around 15% seen just once and around 13% held by the top ten. This sample was shared with a second study, whose subject was T cells in Graves' hyperthyroidism and ophthalmopathy. That source reports: It was considered stable Graves' hyperthyroidism when ophthalmopathy did not progress within 18 months. Researchers ran a first-round RT-PCR on the TCR CDR3 using the HTBI primer set. Also found in blood were most expanded thyroid clonotypes above 0.001.

Source: peripheral blood mononuclear cells (PBMCs), taken at new diagnosis, from a patient treated with antithyroid drugs. The receptor comes from a man between 18 and 35 years old with Graves disease. The chain employs TRBV7-2 and TRBJ1-2; no clear D. The CDR3 here is CASSFTERTAYGYTF. The CDR3 DNA follows: TGTGCCAGCAGCTTTACTGAGCGGACGGCTTATGGCTACACCTTC.